The 16 T cell receptor beta chains given below trace back to one sample, sequenced in a study of CD8 T cells in ankylosing spondylitis. Study results and caveats: Ankylosing spondylitis blood appeared to be characterized by a TCR beta motif of several highly homologous variants.

Their antigen targets remain unknown. From the 5' RACE reads, TCRdb called clonotypes with MiXCR, one entry per CDR3 protein. The sample has roughly 350,000 distinct CDR3 sequences; 7.5% to 9% are singletons. The specimen was blood, either unsorted or a sorted T cell fraction (not recorded which). The receptors here all came from a male donor with ankylosing spondylitis.

This chain joins TRBV28 and TRBJ2-3; D unresolved. The CDR3 covers 12 residues. The V end lost 11 bases, the J end lost 0 bases, and 9 bases lay between the germline ends. From germline, CDR1 is MDHEN and CDR2 SYDVKM. For the CDR3, the DNA is TGTGCCGTCATGGGGAGCACAGATACGCAGTATTTT. This translates into CAVMGSTDTQYF.

This clonotype has a count of ten or more. The V call is TRBV4-1, the J call TRBJ1-5, with 7 bases lining up with TRBD1. CDR1 is MGHRA and CDR2 is YSYEKL in the germline V gene. The CDR3 has 15 residues. Losses at the gene ends were 4 bases for V and 4 bases for J; bases not matched to a gene: 7. The CDR3 DNA follows: TGCGCCAGCAGCCGACCGGGACAGAAGAATCAGCCCCAGCATTTT. Protein sequence: CASSRPGQKNQPQHF.

In this sample, this clonotype turned up a few times. The chain has TRBV6-1 and TRBJ2-7; 7 nucleotides align to TRBD1. The CDR3 covers 15 residues. The germline V gene has CDR1 MNHNS and CDR2 SASEGT. V was pared by 5 bases and J by 9 bases, with 16 bases of the junction left unmatched. The DNA for the CDR3 is TGTGCCAGCAGTACCGGGACAGTAGCCCGGGTGAGGCAGTACTTC. It specifies CASSTGTVARVRQYF.

There are a few counts of this clonotype. The chain recombines TRBV28 with TRBJ1-5, with no clear D. Germline V gene data show CDR1 as MDHEN and CDR2 as SYDVKM. V gave up 3 bases and J gave up 5 bases, with 5 bases separating them. There are 12 residues in the CDR3. The CDR3 DNA is TGTGCCAGCAGTTTTTCTCATCAGCCCCAGCATTTT. As protein: CASSFSHQPQHF. The entire variable domain, with the rest obtained from reference TRBV28 and TRBJ1-5, is as follows: DVKVTQSSRYLVKRTGEKVFLECVQDMDHENMFWYRQDPGLGLRLIYFSYDVKMKEKGDIPEGYSVSREKKERFSLILESASTNQTSMYLCASSFSHQPQHFGDGTRLSIL.

This clonotype was found many times. The rearrangement uses TRBV5-1 and TRBJ2-1, with D uncertain. Per germline, CDR1 SGHRS and CDR2 YFSETQ. Trimming removed 0 bases at V and 1 base at J, with 11 bases between. This CDR3 spans 16 amino acids. The CDR3 DNA is TGCGCCAGCAGCTTGGCCTTAGAGGTGTCCTACAATGAGCAGTTCTTC. Protein sequence: CASSLALEVSYNEQFF.

The rearrangement joins TRBV7-2 to TRBJ2-1; D might be TRBD1 (6 bases). The V gene's germline CDR1 is SGHTA and CDR2 FQGNSA. The ends were cut back, 7 bases at V and 8 bases at J, with 15 bases in the middle. The CDR3 is 13 residues long. CDR3 sequence reads: CASTKQGRDEQFF. The CDR3 region has the DNA TGTGCCAGCACCAAACAGGGTAGAGATGAGCAGTTCTTC.

Only a few counts were recorded for this clonotype. The rearrangement joins TRBV5-1 to TRBJ1-6, with D uncertain. Trimming removed 1 base from V and 7 bases from J, with 18 bases in between. From germline, CDR1 is SGHRS and CDR2 YFSETQ. CDR3 length equals 17 residues. The CDR3 sequence is CASSLNSFSSGNSPLHF. CDR3 in DNA: TGCGCCAGCAGCTTGAACAGTTTCTCTTCCGGGAATTCACCCCTCCACTTT.

This clonotype was recorded many times. The CDR3 nucleotides read TGTGCCAGCAGCGGCCAGGGGACTAGCGGAGGGGGACGTGTCGTGGGTGAGCAGTTCTTC. It specifies CASSGQGTSGGGRVVGEQFF. The chain carries TRBV7-2 and TRBJ2-1; 11 bases match TRBD2. The CDR3 extends over 20 amino acids. Per germline, CDR1 SGHTA and CDR2 FQGNSA. The V segment lost 5 bases and the J segment 9 bases; nucleotides outside the gene matches: 24. Full variable domain (missing parts from reference TRBV7-2 and TRBJ2-1): GAGVSQSPSNKVTEKGKDVELRCDPISGHTALYWYRQSLGQGLEFLIYFQGNSAPDKSGLPSDRFSAERTGGSVSTLTIQRTQQEDSAVYLCASSGQGTSGGGRVVGEQFFGPGTRLTVL.

This clonotype was counted once. This sequence joins TRBV9 and TRBJ1-2; 9 bases fit TRBD1. The V and J ends lost 3 bases and 7 bases, in that order; junction bases with no gene match: 7. Germline-derived CDR1 and CDR2 are SGDLS and YYNGEE. This CDR3 is built from 14 residues. The CDR3 DNA is TGTGCCAGCAGCGCAACCGGGACAGGGACTGGCTACACCTTC. Its translation: CASSATGTGTGYTF.

In its sample, this clonotype was seen a few times. This rearrangement joins TRBV10-1 to TRBJ2-3; TRBD1 might be the D (5 bases). Trimming removed 3 bases from V and 0 bases from J, with 7 bases in between. Per germline, CDR1 WNHNN and CDR2 SYGVQD (reference sequence). The CDR3 sequence is 14 residues long. The CDR3 sequence: CASSEGASTDTQYF. The DNA for the CDR3 is TGCGCCAGCAGTGAAGGGGCTAGCACAGATACGCAGTATTTT.

This clonotype was detected only a few times. The J gene is TRBJ1-4, the V gene TRBV11-2, with D hard to call. The CDR3 is 17 amino acids. V was trimmed by 1 base and J by 6 bases, leaving 18 bases between them. The V gene's germline CDR1 is SGHAT and CDR2 FQNNGV. Here the CDR3 DNA reads TGTGCCAGCAGCTTAGTCTCACCAGGCCCAGACCATGAAAAACTGTTTTTT. Translated, it gives CASSLVSPGPDHEKLFF.

This clonotype was counted only a few times. This sequence joins TRBV4-1 and TRBJ2-5, with 7 nucleotides matching TRBD2. J was trimmed by 7 bases and V by 1 base; bases with no gene match: 12. Germline values: CDR1 MGHRA, CDR2 YSYEKL. The CDR3 contains 16 residues. CDR3 region: CASSQARDYTSGTQYF. The CDR3 DNA sequence: TGCGCCAGCAGCCAAGCCCGGGACTACACCAGTGGGACCCAGTACTTC.

The sample holds a few counts of this clonotype. The CDR3 nucleotides are TGTGCCAGCAGTTTAGATACAGGAGCCACCGGGGAGCTGTTTTTT. This sequence encodes CASSLDTGATGELFF. V usage is TRBV12-3 or TRBV12-4 and J usage is TRBJ2-2, with a possible D match to TRBD1 (5 bases). The CDR3 is 15 residues long. Trimming cost V 1 base and J 4 bases, with 10 bases left between them.

This clonotype was counted at least ten times. This chain joins TRBV2 and TRBJ1-1, with a tentative D call TRBD1 (5 bases). In germline, CDR1 is SNHLY, CDR2 FYNNEI. Trimming pared 8 bases from V and 5 bases from J, leaving 15 bases between. This CDR3 spans 13 amino acids. CDR3 nucleotides: TGTGCCAGCGGGTGGGGCACGGTGACTGAAGCTTTCTTT. This translates into CASGWGTVTEAFF.

This clonotype appeared many times. The chain's CDR3 is CASRVGETNSPLHF. CDR3 coding DNA: TGTGCCAGCAGGGTGGGCGAGACCAATTCACCCCTCCACTTT. V is TRBV27 and J is TRBJ1-6; unclear D gene. Trimming pared 6 bases from V and 7 bases from J, leaving 13 bases between. The CDR3 has 14 amino acids. Germline CDR1 MNHEY, CDR2 SMNVEV (reference sequence).

The chain links TRBV5-6 to TRBJ1-6, with D possibly being TRBD1 (6 bases). Trimming stripped 4 bases from V and 1 base from J, with 15 bases between. The V gene's germline CDR1 is SGHDT and CDR2 YYEEEE. The CDR3 contains 17 residues. CDR3 sequence reads: CASSPGAGVSYNSPLHF. The CDR3, as DNA: TGTGCCAGCAGCCCAGGAGCAGGGGTATCCTATAATTCACCCCTCCACTTT.